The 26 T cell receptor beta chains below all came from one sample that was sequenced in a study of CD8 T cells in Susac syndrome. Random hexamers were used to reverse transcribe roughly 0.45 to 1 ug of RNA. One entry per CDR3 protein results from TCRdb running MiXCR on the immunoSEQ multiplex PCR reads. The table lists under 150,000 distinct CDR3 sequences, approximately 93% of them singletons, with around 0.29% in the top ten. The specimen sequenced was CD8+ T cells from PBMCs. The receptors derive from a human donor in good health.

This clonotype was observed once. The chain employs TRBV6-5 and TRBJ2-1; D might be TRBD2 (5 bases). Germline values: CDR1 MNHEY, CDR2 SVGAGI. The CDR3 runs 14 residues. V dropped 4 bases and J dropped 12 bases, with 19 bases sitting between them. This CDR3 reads CASSLTPDLRAQFF. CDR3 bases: TGTGCCAGCAGTTTAACCCCGGACTTAAGAGCGCAGTTCTTC.

CDR3 region: CSAREAGVLYEQYF. The CDR3 bases are TGCAGTGCTAGAGAAGCGGGTGTGCTCTACGAGCAGTACTTC. The chain carries TRBV20-1 and TRBJ2-7, with D maybe TRBD2 (6 bases). CDR3 length equals 14 residues. V lost 0 bases, J lost 3 bases, and 12 bases lay in between. The germline V gene encodes CDR1 DFQATT and CDR2 SNEGSKA (reference sequence).

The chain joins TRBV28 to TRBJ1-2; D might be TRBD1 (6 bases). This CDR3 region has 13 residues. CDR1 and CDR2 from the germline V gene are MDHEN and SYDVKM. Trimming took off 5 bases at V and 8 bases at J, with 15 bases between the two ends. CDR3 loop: CASSQGTSHGYTF. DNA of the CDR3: TGTGCCAGCAGTCAGGGGACCAGTCACGGCTACACCTTC.

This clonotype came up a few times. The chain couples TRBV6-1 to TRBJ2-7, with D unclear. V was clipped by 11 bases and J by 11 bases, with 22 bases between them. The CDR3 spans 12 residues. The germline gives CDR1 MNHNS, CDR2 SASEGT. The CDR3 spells CAAHNGPGDKYF. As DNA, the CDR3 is TGTGCCGCCCACAACGGACCGGGTGATAAGTACTTC.

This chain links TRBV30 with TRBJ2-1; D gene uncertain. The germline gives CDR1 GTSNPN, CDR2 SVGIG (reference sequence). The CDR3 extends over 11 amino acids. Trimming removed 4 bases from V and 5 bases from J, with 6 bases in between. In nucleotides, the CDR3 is TGTGCCTGGAACCAAAACAATGAGCAGTTCTTC. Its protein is CAWNQNNEQFF.

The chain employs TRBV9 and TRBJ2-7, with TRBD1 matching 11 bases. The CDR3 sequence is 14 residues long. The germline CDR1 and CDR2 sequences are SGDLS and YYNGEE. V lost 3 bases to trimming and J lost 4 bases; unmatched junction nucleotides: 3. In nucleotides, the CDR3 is TGTGCCAGCAGCGGGACAGGGGGCAGGTACGAGCAGTACTTC. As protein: CASSGTGGRYEQYF.

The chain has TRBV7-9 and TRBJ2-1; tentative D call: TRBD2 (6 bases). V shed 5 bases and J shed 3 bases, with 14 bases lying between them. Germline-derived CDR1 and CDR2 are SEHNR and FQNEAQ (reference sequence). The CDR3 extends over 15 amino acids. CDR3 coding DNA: TGTGCCAGCAGCCCCCTCCTCGGGAGCTACAATGAGCAGTTCTTC. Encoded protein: CASSPLLGSYNEQFF.

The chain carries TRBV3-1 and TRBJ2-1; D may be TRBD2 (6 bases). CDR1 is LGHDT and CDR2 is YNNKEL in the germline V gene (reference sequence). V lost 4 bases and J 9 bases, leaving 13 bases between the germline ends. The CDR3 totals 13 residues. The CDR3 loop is CASSPPTSFEQFF. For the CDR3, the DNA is TGTGCCAGCAGCCCCCCGACTAGTTTTGAGCAGTTCTTC.

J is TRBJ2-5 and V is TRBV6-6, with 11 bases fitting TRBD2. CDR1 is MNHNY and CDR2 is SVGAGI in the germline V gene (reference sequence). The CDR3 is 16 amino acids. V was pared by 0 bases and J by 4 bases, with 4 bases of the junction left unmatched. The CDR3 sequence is CASSYSPGLAVETQYF. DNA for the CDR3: TGTGCCAGCAGTTACTCACCGGGACTAGCGGTAGAGACCCAGTACTTC.

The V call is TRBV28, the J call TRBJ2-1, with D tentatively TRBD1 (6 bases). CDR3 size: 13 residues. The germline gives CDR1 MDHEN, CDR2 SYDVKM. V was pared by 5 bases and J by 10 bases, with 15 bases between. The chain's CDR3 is CASSLVGAREQFF. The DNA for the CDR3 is TGTGCCAGCAGTCTGGTGGGGGCGCGGGAGCAGTTCTTC.

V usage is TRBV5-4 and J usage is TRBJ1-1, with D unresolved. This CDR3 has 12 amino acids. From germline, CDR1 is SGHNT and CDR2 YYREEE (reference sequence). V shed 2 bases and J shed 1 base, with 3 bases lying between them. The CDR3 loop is CASSFRNTEAFF. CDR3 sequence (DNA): TGTGCCAGCAGCTTTAGGAACACTGAAGCTTTCTTT.

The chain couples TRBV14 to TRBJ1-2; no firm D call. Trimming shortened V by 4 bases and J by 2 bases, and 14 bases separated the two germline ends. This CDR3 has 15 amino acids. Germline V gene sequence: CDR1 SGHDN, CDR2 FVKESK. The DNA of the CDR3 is TGTGCCAGCAGCCGAGAAGGACGGTTCAACTATGGCTACACCTTC. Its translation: CASSREGRFNYGYTF. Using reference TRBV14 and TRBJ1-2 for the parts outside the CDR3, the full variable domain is EAGVTQFPSHSVIEKGQTVTLRCDPISGHDNLYWYRRVMGKEIKFLLHFVKESKQDESGMPNNRFLAERTGGTYSTLKVQPAELEDSGVYFCASSREGRFNYGYTFGSGTRLTVV.

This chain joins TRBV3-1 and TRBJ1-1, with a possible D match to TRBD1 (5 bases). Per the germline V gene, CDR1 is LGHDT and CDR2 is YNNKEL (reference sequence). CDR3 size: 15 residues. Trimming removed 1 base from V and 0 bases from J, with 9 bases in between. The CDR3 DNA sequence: TGTGCCAGCAGCCAAGGGGGGGTAATGAACACTGAAGCTTTCTTT. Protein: CASSQGGVMNTEAFF. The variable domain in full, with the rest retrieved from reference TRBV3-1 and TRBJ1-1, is DTAVSQTPKYLVTQMGNDKSIKCEQNLGHDTMYWYKQDSKKFLKIMFSYNNKELIINETVPNRFSPKSPDKAHLNLHINSLELGDSAVYFCASSQGGVMNTEAFFGQGTRLTVV.

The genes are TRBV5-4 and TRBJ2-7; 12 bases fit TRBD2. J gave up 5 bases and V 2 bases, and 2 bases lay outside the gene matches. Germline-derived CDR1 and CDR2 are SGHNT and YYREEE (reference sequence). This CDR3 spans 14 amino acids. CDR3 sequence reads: CASSFLAGGNEQYF. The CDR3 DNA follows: TGTGCCAGCAGCTTTCTAGCGGGAGGGAACGAGCAGTACTTC.

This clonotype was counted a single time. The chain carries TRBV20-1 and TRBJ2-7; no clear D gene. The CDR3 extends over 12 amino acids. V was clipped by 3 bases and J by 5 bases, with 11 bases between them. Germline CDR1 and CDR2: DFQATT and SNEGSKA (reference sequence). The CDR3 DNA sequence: TGCAGTGCTAGGCACACAAGAGACGAGCAGTACTTC. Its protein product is CSARHTRDEQYF.

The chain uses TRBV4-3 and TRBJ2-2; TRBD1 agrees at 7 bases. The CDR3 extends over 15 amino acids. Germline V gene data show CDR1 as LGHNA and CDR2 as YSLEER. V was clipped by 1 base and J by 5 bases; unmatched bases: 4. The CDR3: CASSQGQGHTGELFF. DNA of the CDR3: TGCGCCAGCAGCCAAGGACAGGGTCATACCGGGGAGCTGTTTTTT.

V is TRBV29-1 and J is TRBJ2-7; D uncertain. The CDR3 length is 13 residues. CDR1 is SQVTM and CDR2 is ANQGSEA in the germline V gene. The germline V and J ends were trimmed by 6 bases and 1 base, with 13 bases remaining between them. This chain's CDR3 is CSVLNMDSYEQYF. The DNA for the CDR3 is TGCAGCGTACTGAACATGGATTCCTACGAGCAGTACTTC.

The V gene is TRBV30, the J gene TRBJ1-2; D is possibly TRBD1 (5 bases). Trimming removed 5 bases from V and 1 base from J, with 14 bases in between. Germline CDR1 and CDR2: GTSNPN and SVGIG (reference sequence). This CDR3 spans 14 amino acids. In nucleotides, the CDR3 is TGTGCCTGGGCCCGCCGGGGCCATAACTATGGCTACACCTTC. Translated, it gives CAWARRGHNYGYTF.

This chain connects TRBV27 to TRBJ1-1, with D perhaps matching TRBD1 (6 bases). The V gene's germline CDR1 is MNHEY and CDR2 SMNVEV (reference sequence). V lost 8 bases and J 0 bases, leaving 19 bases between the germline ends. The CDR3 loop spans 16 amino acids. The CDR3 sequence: CASSPHGGRMNTEAFF. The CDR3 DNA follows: TGTGCCAGCTCTCCCCATGGGGGGCGGATGAACACTGAAGCTTTCTTT.

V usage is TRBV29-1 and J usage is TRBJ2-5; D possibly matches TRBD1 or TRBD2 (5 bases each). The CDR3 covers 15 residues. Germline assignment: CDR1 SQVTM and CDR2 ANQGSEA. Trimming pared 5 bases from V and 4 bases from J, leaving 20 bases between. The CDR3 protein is CSVPGTDLLIETQYF. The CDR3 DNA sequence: TGCAGCGTTCCCGGGACCGACCTACTAATAGAGACCCAGTACTTC.

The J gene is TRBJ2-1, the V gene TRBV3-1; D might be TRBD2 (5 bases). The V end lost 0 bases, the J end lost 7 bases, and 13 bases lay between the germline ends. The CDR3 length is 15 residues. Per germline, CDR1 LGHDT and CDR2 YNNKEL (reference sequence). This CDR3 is CASSQERASPNEQFF. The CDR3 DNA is TGTGCCAGCAGCCAAGAACGGGCTAGCCCAAATGAGCAGTTCTTC.

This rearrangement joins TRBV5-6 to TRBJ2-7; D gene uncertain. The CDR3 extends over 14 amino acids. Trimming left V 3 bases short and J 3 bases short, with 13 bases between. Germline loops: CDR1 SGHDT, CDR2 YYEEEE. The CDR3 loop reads CASSSFPNDYEQYF. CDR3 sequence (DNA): TGTGCCAGCAGCTCCTTCCCCAACGACTACGAGCAGTACTTC. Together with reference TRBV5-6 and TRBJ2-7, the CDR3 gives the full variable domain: DAGVTQSPTHLIKTRGQQVTLRCSPKSGHDTVSWYQQALGQGPQFIFQYYEEEERQRGNFPDRFSGHQFPNYSSELNVNALLLGDSALYLCASSSFPNDYEQYFGPGTRLTVT.

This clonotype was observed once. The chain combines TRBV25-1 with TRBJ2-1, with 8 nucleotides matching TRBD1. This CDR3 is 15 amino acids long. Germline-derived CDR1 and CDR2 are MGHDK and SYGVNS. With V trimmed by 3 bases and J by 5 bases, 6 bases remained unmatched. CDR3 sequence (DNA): TGTGCCAGCAGTGAGGAGCAGGGGGCCAACAATGAGCAGTTCTTC. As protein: CASSEEQGANNEQFF.

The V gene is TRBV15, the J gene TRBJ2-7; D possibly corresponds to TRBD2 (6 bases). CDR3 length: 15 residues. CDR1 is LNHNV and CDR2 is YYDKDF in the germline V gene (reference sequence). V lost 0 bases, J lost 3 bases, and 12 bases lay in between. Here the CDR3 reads CATSRDPDGGYEQYF. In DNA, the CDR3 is TGTGCCACCAGCAGAGACCCGGACGGGGGCTACGAGCAGTACTTC. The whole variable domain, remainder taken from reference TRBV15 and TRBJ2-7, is DAMVIQNPRYQVTQFGKPVTLSCSQTLNHNVMYWYQQKSSQAPKLLFHYYDKDFNNEADTPDNFQSRRPNTSFCFLDIRSPGLGDTAMYLCATSRDPDGGYEQYFGPGTRLTVT.

For the CDR3, the DNA is TGTGCCTCCCTCCCCGGGGGACCCTGGGAGACCCAGTACTTC. Encoded protein: CASLPGGPWETQYF. The chain has TRBV28 and TRBJ2-5; maybe TRBD2 (6 bases). Looked up from germline, CDR1 is MDHEN and CDR2 is SYDVKM. CDR3 length equals 14 residues. V gave up 11 bases and J gave up 5 bases, with 21 bases separating them. The variable domain in full, completed from reference TRBV28 and TRBJ2-5, reads DVKVTQSSRYLVKRTGEKVFLECVQDMDHENMFWYRQDPGLGLRLIYFSYDVKMKEKGDIPEGYSVSREKKERFSLILESASTNQTSMYLCASLPGGPWETQYFGPGTRLLVL.

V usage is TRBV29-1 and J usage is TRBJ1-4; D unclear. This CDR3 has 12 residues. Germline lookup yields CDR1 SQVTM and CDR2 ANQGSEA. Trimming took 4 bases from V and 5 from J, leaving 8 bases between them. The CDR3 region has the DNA TGCAGCGTTGGGGTCCTCAATGAAAAACTGTTTTTT. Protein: CSVGVLNEKLFF.